The 29 T cell receptor beta chains presented below share a single source sample, sequenced in a study of blood T cells in healthy people across ages. Through a sample-barcoded 5' primer and a J-beta primer mix, a second PCR was run for roughly 6 to 12 cycles. Each CDR3 protein is one row after TCRdb ran MiXCR on the 5' RACE reads. The sample has 1.5 million to 2 million distinct CDR3 sequences, roughly 27% seen once. The specimen sequenced was blood. The receptors come from a young woman in good health.

The chain combines TRBV6-5 with TRBJ1-5; 9 nucleotides agree with TRBD1. CDR3 size: 16 residues. The junction had 9 bases not matched to a gene; V was cut back by 3 bases and J by 6 bases. In germline, CDR1 is MNHEY, CDR2 SVGAGI. The CDR3 is CASSYRGTGLGQPQHF. The CDR3 region has the DNA TGTGCCAGCAGTTATAGGGGGACAGGGTTGGGTCAGCCCCAGCATTTT.

The genes are TRBV12-3 or TRBV12-4 and TRBJ1-2, with 7 positions matching TRBD1. The CDR3 runs 16 residues. V gave up 7 bases and J gave up 6 bases; unmatched junction bases: 17. The CDR3 nucleotides are TGTGCCAGCACAAGAGAAGTGAGACAGGGTCAGGATGGCTACACCTTC. Amino acids: CASTREVRQGQDGYTF.

This clonotype turned up a few times. J is TRBJ2-7 and V is TRBV28; 7 bases map to TRBD1. Germline loops: CDR1 MDHEN, CDR2 SYDVKM. The CDR3 runs 13 residues. V trimming: 5 bases; J trimming: 4 bases; junction bases outside the gene matches: 5. The CDR3 loop reads CASSADRVYEQYF. CDR3 DNA: TGTGCCAGCAGTGCCGACAGGGTGTACGAGCAGTACTTC. Full variable domain (outside the CDR3, taken from reference TRBV28 and TRBJ2-7): DVKVTQSSRYLVKRTGEKVFLECVQDMDHENMFWYRQDPGLGLRLIYFSYDVKMKEKGDIPEGYSVSREKKERFSLILESASTNQTSMYLCASSADRVYEQYFGPGTRLTVT.

This clonotype was seen a few times. The chain carries TRBV30 and TRBJ1-5, with D perhaps matching TRBD1 (5 bases). The V gene lost 2 bases and the J gene lost 6 bases, with 11 bases spanning the gap. Germline values: CDR1 GTSNPN, CDR2 SVGIG (reference sequence). The CDR3 loop spans 13 amino acids. The CDR3 DNA is TGTGCCTGGAGTCGGAAGGGGCCTCAGCCCCAGCATTTT. This encodes CAWSRKGPQPQHF.

The genes are TRBV4-1 and TRBJ2-7, with TRBD2 matching over 9 bases. J lost 2 bases, V lost 2 bases, and 4 bases had no gene match. This CDR3 is built from 15 residues. CDR1 is MGHRA, CDR2 YSYEKL, per germline. The CDR3, as DNA: TGCGCCAGCAGCCAACCGGGACTAGCCGCCTACGAGCAGTACTTC. It specifies CASSQPGLAAYEQYF.

V usage is TRBV5-1 and J usage is TRBJ2-3; no firm D call. Trimming cost V 6 bases and J 8 bases, with 19 bases left between them. The germline gives CDR1 SGHRS, CDR2 YFSETQ. This CDR3 has 14 amino acids. CDR3 coding DNA: TGCGCCAGCACCCCCGTTCAGATCGGGTCTACGCAGTATTTT. Translation gives CASTPVQIGSTQYF.

Worth noting for this clonotype: Sequence at one end of the junction differs from germline and may be a read error. This rearrangement joins TRBV5-1 to TRBJ2-1; weak D call: TRBD1 (6 bases). Per germline, CDR1 SGHRS and CDR2 YFSETQ. This CDR3 is built from 16 residues. The CDR3 protein is CASSFQGPSSHNEQFF. In DNA form, the CDR3 reads TGCGCCAGCAGCTTTCAGGGGCCCTCCTCCCACAATGAGCAGTTCTTC.

This clonotype showed up many times. This chain links TRBV20-1 with TRBJ1-2; D perhaps matches TRBD1 (6 bases). The V gene lost 6 bases and the J gene lost 2 bases, with 19 bases spanning the gap. Germline values: CDR1 DFQATT, CDR2 SNEGSKA (reference sequence). The CDR3 is 15 residues long. The CDR3 loop reads CSAGAGLGANYGYTF. In nucleotides, the CDR3 is TGCAGTGCGGGGGCCGGTCTGGGCGCCAACTATGGCTACACCTTC.

This clonotype has more than one count but fewer than ten. One junction end disagrees with the germline gene, perhaps due to a read error. The chain employs TRBV25-1 and TRBJ1-2; a weak D match, TRBD1 (5 bases). CDR3 length: 13 amino acids. CDR1 and CDR2 (germline): MGHDK, SYGVNS. The CDR3: CACRDGPNYGYTF. The CDR3 DNA reads as TGTGCCTGCAGGGACGGGCCGAACTATGGCTACACCTTC.

This clonotype was recorded only once. V gene TRBV30 combines with J gene TRBJ1-1, with 8 bases fitting TRBD1. CDR1 and CDR2 from the germline V gene are GTSNPN and SVGIG (reference sequence). The J segment lost 2 bases and the V segment lost 5 bases, leaving 7 bases of the junction unmatched. This CDR3 contains 14 residues. Here the CDR3 reads CAWGEDRVNTEAFF. As DNA, the CDR3 is TGTGCCTGGGGGGAGGACAGGGTAAACACTGAAGCTTTCTTT.

This chain links TRBV30 with TRBJ2-1; maybe TRBD2 (5 bases). This CDR3 contains 13 residues. The V gene lost 8 bases and the J gene lost 0 bases, with 11 bases spanning the gap. Germline CDR1 is GTSNPN and CDR2 is SVGIG (reference sequence). In DNA form, the CDR3 reads TGTGCCACAGAACGGGACTCCTACAATGAGCAGTTCTTC. This encodes CATERDSYNEQFF.

In its sample, this clonotype was seen a few times. The J gene is TRBJ2-2, the V gene TRBV7-2; TRBD2 might be the D (6 bases). This CDR3 contains 16 residues. V lost 5 bases to trimming and J lost 7 bases, with 20 bases between them. Germline-derived CDR1 and CDR2 are SGHTA and FQGNSA. The CDR3 loop reads CASSPQAGMRIGELFF. Written as DNA, the CDR3 is TGTGCCAGCAGCCCTCAGGCGGGAATGAGGATCGGGGAGCTGTTTTTT.

The CDR3 DNA reads as TGTGCCAGCAGCCACCGGGACAGGGGGAAAAACATTCAGTACTTC. Protein product: CASSHRDRGKNIQYF. V usage is TRBV7-9 and J usage is TRBJ2-4, with 11 bases lining up with TRBD1. Unmatched junction bases numbered 4, after V lost 5 bases and J lost 4 bases. From germline, CDR1 is SEHNR and CDR2 FQNEAQ (reference sequence). CDR3 size: 15 residues.

The genes are TRBV29-1 and TRBJ2-3; maybe TRBD1 (5 bases). V shed 4 bases and J shed 4 bases, with 9 bases lying between them. CDR3 length equals 12 residues. Per germline, CDR1 SQVTM and CDR2 ANQGSEA. The CDR3 region is CSVVIRADTQYF. The CDR3 bases are TGCAGCGTTGTAATCAGGGCAGATACGCAGTATTTT.

The chain employs TRBV7-8 and TRBJ2-4; 11 nucleotides line up with TRBD2. This CDR3 contains 16 residues. V lost 3 bases, J lost 13 bases, and 14 bases stayed unmatched. The germline V gene encodes CDR1 SGHVS and CDR2 FQNEAQ. DNA for the CDR3: TGTGCCAGCAGCTTTATTGGCCTAGCGGGAGGTGATGAGCAGTACTTC. It translates to CASSFIGLAGGDEQYF.

The genes are TRBV28 and TRBJ2-4, with D perhaps given as TRBD1 or TRBD2 (6 bases each). From germline, CDR1 is MDHEN and CDR2 SYDVKM. The CDR3 is 14 residues long. Trimming took 2 bases from V and 9 from J, leaving 14 bases between them. The CDR3 is CASSLDGGDGIQYF. In DNA, the CDR3 is TGTGCCAGCAGTTTAGACGGGGGCGACGGCATTCAGTACTTC.

The rearrangement uses TRBV6-1 and TRBJ1-6; 7 bases match TRBD1. CDR3 length: 16 residues. CDR1 and CDR2 from the germline V gene are MNHNS and SASEGT. With 2 bases clipped from V and 9 bases from J, the junction kept 10 bases outside the gene matches. The CDR3 DNA is TGTGCCAGCAGTGAACCAGACAGGGTAAAATCTTCACCCCTCCACTTT. Translation: CASSEPDRVKSSPLHF.

The sample holds a few counts of this clonotype. This chain uses TRBV2 with TRBJ2-3; weak D call: TRBD2 (5 bases). This CDR3 has 15 amino acids. Deletions cut 4 bases from V and 5 bases from J, with 16 bases between. Germline-derived CDR1 and CDR2 are SNHLY and FYNNEI. The CDR3 region is CASSVTNYREDTQYF. The CDR3 DNA is TGTGCCAGCAGTGTGACGAACTATCGGGAAGATACGCAGTATTTT. The entire variable domain, with the rest obtained from reference TRBV2 and TRBJ2-3, is as follows: EPEVTQTPSHQVTQMGQEVILRCVPISNHLYFYWYRQILGQKVEFLVSFYNNEISEKSEIFDDQFSVERPDGSNFTLKIRSTKLEDSAMYFCASSVTNYREDTQYFGPGTRLTVL.

This clonotype was observed once. It differs at one base from a far larger clone, so likely a read error. Here the CDR3 reads CASSFSGNQPRHF. The DNA for the CDR3 is TGTGCCAGCAGTTTTTCGGGAAATCAGCCCCGGCATTTT. This chain uses TRBV12-3 or TRBV12-4 with TRBJ1-5; D gene uncertain. This CDR3 contains 13 residues.

There are a few counts of this clonotype. The chain recombines TRBV28 with TRBJ2-4; the match to TRBD2 covers 9 bases. The J call is uncertain, as TRBJ2-7 better fits the DNA end. Germline CDR1 and CDR2: MDHEN and SYDVKM. This CDR3 is built from 16 residues. CDR3 sequence reads: CASSLSSGGRPYEQYF. DNA for the CDR3: TGTGCCAGCAGTTTAAGCAGCGGGGGGCGCCCCTACGAGCAGTACTTC.

This clonotype was found many times. The chain joins TRBV29-1 to TRBJ1-2; D unclear. The CDR3 runs to 13 residues. Germline CDR1 reads SQVTM; CDR2 reads ANQGSEA. Trimming left V 2 bases short and J 2 bases short, with 9 bases between. This chain's CDR3 is CSVEFLDNYGYTF. The CDR3 nucleotides read TGCAGCGTTGAATTCCTGGACAACTATGGCTACACCTTC.

This clonotype was recorded many times. The J gene is TRBJ1-2, the V gene TRBV15, with no clear D. CDR3 length equals 14 residues. CDR1 and CDR2 from the germline V gene are LNHNV and YYDKDF (reference sequence). Between the trimmed V and J ends, which lost 1 base and 7 bases, there was a span of 13 bases. The CDR3 region is CATSRALLTAGYTF. The CDR3, as DNA: TGTGCCACCAGCAGAGCACTACTTACAGCTGGCTACACCTTC.

In its sample, this clonotype was seen many times. The rearrangement links TRBV6-5 to TRBJ1-2; TRBD1 agrees at 7 bases. Trimming removed 5 bases from V and 8 bases from J; junction bases left unmatched: 5. The CDR3 is made up of 12 amino acids. CDR1 is MNHEY, CDR2 SVGAGI, per germline. DNA of the CDR3: TGTGCCAGCAGTCCGCAGGGGGGAGGCTACACCTTC. It specifies CASSPQGGGYTF.

In its sample, this clonotype was seen a few times. The chain has TRBV27 and TRBJ2-2; D is perhaps TRBD2 (5 bases). V was cut by 3 bases and J by 2 bases, with 16 bases left in between. Germline V CDR1 and CDR2: MNHEY, SMNVEV (reference sequence). CDR3 length: 17 amino acids. The CDR3 DNA reads as TGTGCCAGCAGTTTGACGGGATCCCCCCGCAACACCGGGGAGCTGTTTTTT. This encodes CASSLTGSPRNTGELFF.

The genes are TRBV29-1 and TRBJ2-6; no clear D gene. In germline, CDR1 is SQVTM, CDR2 ANQGSEA. The CDR3 contains 16 residues. V was pared by 2 bases and J by 0 bases, with 11 bases between. The CDR3 loop reads CSVEQNLISGANVLTF. For the CDR3, the DNA is TGCAGCGTTGAACAAAATCTCATCTCTGGGGCCAACGTCCTGACTTTC.

As concerns this clonotype: One end of the junction does not line up with germline, which may come from a read error. This chain uses TRBV2 with TRBJ2-7; 9 positions agree with TRBD2. There are 15 residues in the CDR3. Germline CDR1 SNHLY, CDR2 FYNNEI. The DNA for the CDR3 is TGTGCCAGCGGTGAATCGGGACTAGCAATTTACGAGCAGTACTTC. Translated: CASGESGLAIYEQYF.

This clonotype showed up just a few times. The genes are TRBV20-1 and TRBJ2-1; 15 bases line up with TRBD2. The CDR3 contains 17 residues. Germline CDR1 reads DFQATT; CDR2 reads SNEGSKA (reference sequence). Trimming removed 6 bases from V and 0 bases from J; junction bases left unmatched: 6. The CDR3 nucleotides are TGCAGTGCACCTAGGACTAGCGGGAGGGCCTCCTACAATGAGCAGTTCTTC. Encoded protein: CSAPRTSGRASYNEQFF.

The rearrangement uses TRBV7-8 and TRBJ2-7; 8 bases are a match to TRBD2. Trimming took 0 bases from V and 4 from J; bases not matched to a gene: 17. Germline V gives CDR1 SGHVS, CDR2 FQNEAQ. The CDR3 covers 19 residues. The CDR3 DNA sequence: TGTGCCAGCAGCTTAGCGGCCTCTACCGGGACTAGTAAGTCTTACGAGCAGTACTTC. It is translated as CASSLAASTGTSKSYEQYF.

With respect to this clonotype: A much larger clonotype is one base distant, so this may be a read error. The chain couples TRBV29-1 to TRBJ2-3; D gene unclear. The germline V gene has CDR1 SQVTM and CDR2 ANQGSEA. The CDR3 runs 17 residues. With 1 base removed from V and 2 bases from J, the gap between germline ends came to 19 bases. The CDR3 loop is CSVEVQGWSLATDTQYF. In nucleotides, the CDR3 is TGCAGCGTTGAAGTCCAAGGGTGGTCCCTGGCCACAGATACGCAGTATTTT.